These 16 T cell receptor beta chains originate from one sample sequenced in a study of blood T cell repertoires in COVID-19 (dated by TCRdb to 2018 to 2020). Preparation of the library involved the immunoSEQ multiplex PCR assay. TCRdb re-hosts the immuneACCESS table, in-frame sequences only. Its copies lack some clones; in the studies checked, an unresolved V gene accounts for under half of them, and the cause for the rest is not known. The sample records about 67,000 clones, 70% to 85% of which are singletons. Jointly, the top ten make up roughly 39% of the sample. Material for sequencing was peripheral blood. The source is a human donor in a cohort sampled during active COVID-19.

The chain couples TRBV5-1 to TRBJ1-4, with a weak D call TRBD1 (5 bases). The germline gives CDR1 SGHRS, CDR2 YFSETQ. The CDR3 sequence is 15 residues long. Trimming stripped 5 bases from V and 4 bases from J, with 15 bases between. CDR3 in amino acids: CASRPGTLINEKLFF. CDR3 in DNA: TGCGCCAGCAGGCCCGGGACTCTCATTAATGAAAAACTGTTTTTT.

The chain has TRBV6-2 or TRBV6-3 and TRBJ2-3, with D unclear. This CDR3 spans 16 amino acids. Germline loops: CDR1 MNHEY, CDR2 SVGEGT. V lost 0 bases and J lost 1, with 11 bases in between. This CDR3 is CASSYSVAGGTDTQYF. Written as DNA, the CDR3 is TGTGCCAGCAGTTACTCGGTCGCAGGTGGCACAGATACGCAGTATTTT.

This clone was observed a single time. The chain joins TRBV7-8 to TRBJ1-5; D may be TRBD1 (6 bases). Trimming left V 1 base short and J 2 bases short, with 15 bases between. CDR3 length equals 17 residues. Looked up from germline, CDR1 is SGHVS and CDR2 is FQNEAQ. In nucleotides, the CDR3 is TGTGCCAGCAGCTTAGTGTCGACAGGTTATCGCAATCAGCCCCAGCATTTT. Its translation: CASSLVSTGYRNQPQHF. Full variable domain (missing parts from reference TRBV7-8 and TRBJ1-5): GAGVSQSPRYKVAKRGQDVALRCDPISGHVSLFWYQQALGQGPEFLTYFQNEAQLDKSGLPSDRFFAERPEGSVSTLKIQRTQQEDSAVYLCASSLVSTGYRNQPQHFGDGTRLSIL.

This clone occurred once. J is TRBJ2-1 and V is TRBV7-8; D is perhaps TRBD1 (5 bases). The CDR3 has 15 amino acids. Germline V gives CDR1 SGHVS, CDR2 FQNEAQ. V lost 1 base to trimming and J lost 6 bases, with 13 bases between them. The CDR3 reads CASSLVTVFGNEQFF. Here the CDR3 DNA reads TGTGCCAGCAGCTTAGTGACAGTATTTGGCAATGAGCAGTTCTTC.

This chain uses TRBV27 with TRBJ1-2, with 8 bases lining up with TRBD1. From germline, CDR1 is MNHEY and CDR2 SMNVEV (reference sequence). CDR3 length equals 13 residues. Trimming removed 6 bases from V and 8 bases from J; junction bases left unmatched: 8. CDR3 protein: CASRPLDREGYTF. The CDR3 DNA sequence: TGTGCCAGCAGACCTTTGGACAGGGAAGGCTACACCTTC.

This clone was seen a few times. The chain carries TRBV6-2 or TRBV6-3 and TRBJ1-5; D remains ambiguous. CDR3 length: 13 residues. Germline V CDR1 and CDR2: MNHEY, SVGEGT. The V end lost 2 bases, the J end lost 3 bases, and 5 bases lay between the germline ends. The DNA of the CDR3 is TGTGCCAGCAGTTACGCAGTCAATCAGCCCCAGCATTTT. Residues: CASSYAVNQPQHF.

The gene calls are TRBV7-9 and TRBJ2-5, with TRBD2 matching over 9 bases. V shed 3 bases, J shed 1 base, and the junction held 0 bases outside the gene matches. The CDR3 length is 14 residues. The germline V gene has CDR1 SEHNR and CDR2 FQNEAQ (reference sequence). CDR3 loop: CASSLTSGQETQYF. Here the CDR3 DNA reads TGTGCCAGCAGCTTGACTAGCGGCCAAGAGACCCAGTACTTC.

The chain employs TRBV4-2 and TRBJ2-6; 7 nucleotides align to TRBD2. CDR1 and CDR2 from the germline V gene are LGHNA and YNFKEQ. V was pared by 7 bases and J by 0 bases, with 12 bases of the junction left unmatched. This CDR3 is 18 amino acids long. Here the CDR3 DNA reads TGTGCCAGCACCAAGGCGGGGAGGGAAAGCTCTGGGGCCAACGTCCTGACTTTC. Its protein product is CASTKAGRESSGANVLTF.

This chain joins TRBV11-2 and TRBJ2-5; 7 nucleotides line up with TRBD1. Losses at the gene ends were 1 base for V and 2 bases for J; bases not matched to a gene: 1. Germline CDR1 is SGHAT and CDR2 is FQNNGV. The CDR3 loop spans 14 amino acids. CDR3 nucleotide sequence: TGTGCCAGCAGCTTAGTACAGGGGCAAGAGACCCAGTACTTC. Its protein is CASSLVQGQETQYF.

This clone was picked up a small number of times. For the CDR3, the DNA is TGTGCCAGTAGAAAGGGGGCGCCCGGGGAGCTGTTTTTT. Translation: CASRKGAPGELFF. V and J are TRBV19 and TRBJ2-2; 7 nucleotides agree with TRBD1. V was pared by 6 bases and J by 6 bases, with 4 bases of the junction left unmatched. From germline, CDR1 is LNHDA and CDR2 SQIVND (reference sequence). This CDR3 has 13 amino acids.

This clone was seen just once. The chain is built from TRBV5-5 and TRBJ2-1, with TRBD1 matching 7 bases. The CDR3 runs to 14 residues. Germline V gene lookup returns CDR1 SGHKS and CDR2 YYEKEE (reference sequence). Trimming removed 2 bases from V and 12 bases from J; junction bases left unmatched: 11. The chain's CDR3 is CASSLQGSLAGQFF. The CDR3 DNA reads TGTGCCAGCAGCTTACAGGGGTCGTTGGCTGGGCAGTTCTTC.

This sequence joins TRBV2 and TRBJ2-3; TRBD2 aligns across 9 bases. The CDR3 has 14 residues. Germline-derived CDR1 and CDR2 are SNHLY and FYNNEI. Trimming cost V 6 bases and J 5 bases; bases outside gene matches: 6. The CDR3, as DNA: TGTGCCAGCAGCTTTAGCGGGGGCGTAGATACGCAGTATTTT. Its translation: CASSFSGGVDTQYF.

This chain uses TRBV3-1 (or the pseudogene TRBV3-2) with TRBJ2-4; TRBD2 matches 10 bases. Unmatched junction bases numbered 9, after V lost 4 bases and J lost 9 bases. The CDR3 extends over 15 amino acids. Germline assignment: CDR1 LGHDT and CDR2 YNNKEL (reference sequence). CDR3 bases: TGTGCCAGCAGCCTCTACACTAGCGGGGAGGGCATTCAGTACTTC. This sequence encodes CASSLYTSGEGIQYF.

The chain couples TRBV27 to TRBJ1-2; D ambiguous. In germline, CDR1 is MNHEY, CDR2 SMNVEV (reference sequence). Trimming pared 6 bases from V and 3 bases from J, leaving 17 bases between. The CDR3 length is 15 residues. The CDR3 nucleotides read TGTGCCAGCAGGCTGAATCCTACCCAACACTATGGCTACACCTTC. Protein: CASRLNPTQHYGYTF.

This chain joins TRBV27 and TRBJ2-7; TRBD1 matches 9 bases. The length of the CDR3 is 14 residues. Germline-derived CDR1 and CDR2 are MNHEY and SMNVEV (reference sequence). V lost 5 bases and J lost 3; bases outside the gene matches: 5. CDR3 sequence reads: CASSHDRGGYEQYF. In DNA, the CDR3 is TGTGCCAGCAGTCACGACAGGGGGGGCTACGAGCAGTACTTC.

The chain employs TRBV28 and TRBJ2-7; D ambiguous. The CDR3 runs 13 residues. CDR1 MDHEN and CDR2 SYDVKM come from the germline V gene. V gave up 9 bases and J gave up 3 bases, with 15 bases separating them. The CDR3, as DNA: TGTGCCAGTCGAGGTGGCAGCAGCTACGAGCAGTACTTC. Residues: CASRGGSSYEQYF. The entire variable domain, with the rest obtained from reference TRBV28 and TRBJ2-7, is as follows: DVKVTQSSRYLVKRTGEKVFLECVQDMDHENMFWYRQDPGLGLRLIYFSYDVKMKEKGDIPEGYSVSREKKERFSLILESASTNQTSMYLCASRGGSSYEQYFGPGTRLTVT.